This T cell receptor beta chain stems from a study of vaccination and CD4 T cells after COVID-19. Cultured CD4+ T cell DNA was sequenced using the Oncomine TCR Beta short-read assay. The authors extracted genomic DNA from cultured CD4+ T cells. A single record per CDR3 protein comes from TCRdb applying MiXCR to the PCR reads. The table shows roughly 15,000 distinct CDR3 sequences, with about 50% occurring only once. This clonotype was observed a handful of times. Its target is not known. Trimming left V 2 bases short and J 6 bases short, with 5 bases between. CDR3 length: 12 amino acids. Time point noted: late sampling 161 to 241 days after vaccination in a few convalescent patients. The treatment: approximately nine-day PBMC culture with coronavirus spike peptide pools or control peptides (ViraFEST assay). ViraFEST used peptide pools to expand antigen-specific T cells and subsequently sequenced their TCRs.

The TCR originated in a human donor who had recovered from COVID-19. This chain joins TRBV12-3 or TRBV12-4 and TRBJ1-5, with unresolved D. Material: CD4+ T cells from blood, cultured in vitro, obtained about 7 months after SARS-CoV-2 vaccination. The CDR3 nucleotides read TGTGCCAGCAGTTTAAATGCTCAGCCCCAGCATTTT. Encoded protein: CASSLNAQPQHF.